The 22 T cell receptor beta chains in this list originate from one sample, sequenced in a study of T-cell memory formation after mild COVID-19. MiXCR was run by TCRdb on the 5' RACE reads, yielding one entry per CDR3 protein. The table includes roughly 610,000 distinct CDR3 sequences, approximately 15% detected once. Sequencing was done on a sample of PBMCs or a T cell subset sorted from them (not recorded which). The origin of the receptors is an adult woman who had mild COVID-19 (a few samples of this study predate the infection). Cell type and time point are not known.

A few counts support this clonotype. The V and J genes are TRBV5-6 and TRBJ1-1; 7 bases line up with TRBD1. Germline values: CDR1 SGHDT, CDR2 YYEEEE. This CDR3 has 15 residues. The V gene end was trimmed by 3 bases and the J gene end by 1 base; junction bases not matched to a gene: 6. The CDR3 DNA is TGTGCCAGCAGCTCCGGGACAGTTAAGAACACTGAAGCTTTCTTT. Amino acids: CASSSGTVKNTEAFF. The complete variable domain, with remaining parts taken from reference TRBV5-6 and TRBJ1-1, reads DAGVTQSPTHLIKTRGQQVTLRCSPKSGHDTVSWYQQALGQGPQFIFQYYEEEERQRGNFPDRFSGHQFPNYSSELNVNALLLGDSALYLCASSSGTVKNTEAFFGQGTRLTVV.

The chain couples TRBV24-1 to TRBJ2-3, with 8 bases matching TRBD1. This CDR3 comprises 15 residues. Germline V gene lookup returns CDR1 KGHDR and CDR2 SFDVKD. Unmatched junction bases numbered 2, after V lost 3 bases and J lost 1 base. The CDR3 loop is CATSDRTGRTDTQYF. The CDR3 DNA reads as TGTGCCACCAGTGATCGGACAGGGCGCACAGATACGCAGTATTTT.

About this clonotype itself: At one end, the junction sequence differs from germline, possibly due to a read error. V gene TRBV5-1 combines with J gene TRBJ2-1; TRBD2 matches 8 bases. Germline CDR1 and CDR2: SGHRS and YFSETQ. The CDR3 covers 16 residues. In nucleotides, the CDR3 is TGCGCCATCAGCTTGTCTCTCGGGGGGGCCTACAATGAGCAGTTCTTC. It encodes CAISLSLGGAYNEQFF.

This clonotype has only a few counts. CDR3 DNA sequence: TGTGCCAGCAGCCAAGTGTCCAGGCCCAGCACGCGGAACACTGAAGCTTTCTTT. It encodes CASSQVSRPSTRNTEAFF. The rearrangement joins TRBV14 to TRBJ1-1; D ambiguous. Germline V gives CDR1 SGHDN, CDR2 FVKESK. The CDR3 consists of 18 residues. Trimming took 1 base from V and 1 from J, leaving 19 bases between them.

In its sample, this clonotype was seen a few times. This chain joins TRBV6-2 or TRBV6-3 and TRBJ2-1; TRBD1 matches at 7 bases. J was trimmed by 6 bases and V by 3 bases; bases with no gene match: 11. CDR1 is MNHEY, CDR2 SVGEGT, per germline. The CDR3 consists of 16 residues. This chain's CDR3 is CASSYPDRVVGNEQFF. The CDR3 DNA reads TGTGCCAGCAGTTATCCAGACAGGGTGGTAGGCAATGAGCAGTTCTTC.

This chain connects TRBV29-1 to TRBJ2-7; 7 bases fit TRBD1. The CDR3 spans 15 residues. Germline V gene sequence: CDR1 SQVTM, CDR2 ANQGSEA. The junction had 13 bases not matched to a gene; V was cut back by 6 bases and J by 2 bases. Here the CDR3 reads CSVLGPRTGPYEQYF. CDR3 nucleotides: TGCAGCGTCTTGGGGCCCCGGACAGGCCCCTACGAGCAGTACTTC.

The V and J genes are TRBV7-9 and TRBJ2-1; 10 positions agree with TRBD1. Germline loops: CDR1 SEHNR, CDR2 FQNEAQ (reference sequence). CDR3 length equals 16 residues. Losses at the gene ends were 2 bases for V and 5 bases for J; bases not matched to a gene: 6. The chain's CDR3 is CASSLTGTGADNEQFF. CDR3 sequence (DNA): TGTGCCAGCAGCTTAACCGGGACAGGGGCCGACAATGAGCAGTTCTTC.

The chain joins TRBV7-9 to TRBJ1-1; 9 bases agree with TRBD1. Germline-derived CDR1 and CDR2 are SEHNR and FQNEAQ (reference sequence). The CDR3 spans 14 residues. V dropped 7 bases and J dropped 0; count of bases not matched to a gene: 3. This chain's CDR3 is CASKGQGLNTEAFF. In DNA form, the CDR3 reads TGTGCCAGCAAGGGACAGGGATTGAACACTGAAGCTTTCTTT.

This clonotype has just a few counts. The chain employs TRBV7-9 and TRBJ1-4; a possible D gene is TRBD1 (5 bases). The CDR3 consists of 17 residues. CDR1 and CDR2 from the germline V gene are SEHNR and FQNEAQ (reference sequence). V lost 1 base and J lost 0, with 12 bases in between. The chain's CDR3 is CASSLDHQTATNEKLFF. The CDR3, as DNA: TGTGCCAGCAGCTTAGACCATCAGACAGCAACTAATGAAAAACTGTTTTTT.

In this sample, this clonotype turned up many times. The rearrangement uses TRBV5-5 and TRBJ1-2; D is unclear. From germline, CDR1 is SGHKS and CDR2 YYEKEE (reference sequence). The CDR3 is 16 amino acids. Trimming removed 0 bases from V and 6 bases from J, with 18 bases in between. DNA of the CDR3: TGTGCCAGCAGCTTGGTAGGGCAGCAGCAGACTGATGGCTACACCTTC. This translates into CASSLVGQQQTDGYTF.

This clonotype was counted between two and nine times. The chain combines TRBV6-6 with TRBJ2-7; 9 bases line up with TRBD2. Germline CDR1 and CDR2: MNHNY and SVGAGI (reference sequence). V shed 8 bases, J shed 2 bases, and the junction held 4 bases outside the gene matches. There are 13 residues in the CDR3. Here the CDR3 reads CASGGGAAYEQYF. CDR3 nucleotide sequence: TGTGCCAGCGGCGGGGGGGCAGCCTACGAGCAGTACTTC.

The chain employs TRBV5-8 and TRBJ2-7; TRBD1 aligns across 11 bases. The CDR3 length is 15 residues. Unmatched junction bases numbered 2, after V lost 0 bases and J lost 3 bases. Germline-derived CDR1 and CDR2 are SGHTS and YDEGEE. CDR3: CASSLVGTGGYEQYF. The CDR3 DNA follows: TGTGCCAGCAGCTTGGTGGGGACAGGGGGCTACGAGCAGTACTTC.

This clonotype was seen a handful of times. The genes are TRBV5-5 and TRBJ1-4, with D unresolved. Trimming took 0 bases from V and 7 from J, leaving 7 bases between them. The CDR3 totals 13 residues. CDR1 is SGHKS and CDR2 is YYEKEE in the germline V gene (reference sequence). CDR3 DNA: TGTGCCAGCAGCTTGGCGGCAGTTGAAAAACTGTTTTTT. Its translation is CASSLAAVEKLFF.

This clonotype turned up a few times. V gene TRBV20-1 combines with J gene TRBJ2-1; D is possibly TRBD1 (5 bases). The CDR3 totals 14 residues. Germline CDR1 and CDR2: DFQATT and SNEGSKA (reference sequence). CDR3 sequence: CSYIRPGHNNEQFF. DNA of the CDR3: TGCAGCTACATTCGACCAGGACACAACAATGAGCAGTTCTTC.

This clonotype has more than one count but fewer than ten. The gene calls are TRBV2 and TRBJ2-7; no reliable D call. V dropped 2 bases and J dropped 6 bases, with 8 bases sitting between them. Per the germline V gene, CDR1 is SNHLY and CDR2 is FYNNEI. CDR3 length equals 12 residues. The CDR3: CASSEPQFEQYF. CDR3 sequence (DNA): TGTGCCAGCAGTGAACCCCAGTTCGAGCAGTACTTC.

The chain has TRBV20-1 and TRBJ1-5, with a weak D call TRBD1 (6 bases). The V end was cut by 6 bases, the J end by 2 bases, with 23 bases between. Germline CDR1 reads DFQATT; CDR2 reads SNEGSKA (reference sequence). This CDR3 region has 17 residues. The chain's CDR3 is CSAFPPGVWDGNQPQHF. The DNA of the CDR3 is TGCAGTGCCTTTCCCCCAGGGGTTTGGGATGGCAATCAGCCCCAGCATTTT.

CDR3 DNA sequence: TGTGCCTGGGAGTCCGGGACTAGCGTCGTTGAGCAGTTCTTC. Translated, it gives CAWESGTSVVEQFF. J is TRBJ2-1 and V is TRBV30; 10 bases match TRBD2. This CDR3 comprises 14 residues. The ends lost 5 bases at V and 9 bases at J; junction bases unmatched: 10. Germline CDR1 is GTSNPN and CDR2 is SVGIG (reference sequence).

This rearrangement joins TRBV5-1 to TRBJ2-3; 10 bases are shared with TRBD1. The CDR3 loop spans 18 amino acids. Losses at the gene ends were 6 bases for V and 2 bases for J; bases not matched to a gene: 15. CDR1 is SGHRS, CDR2 YFSETQ, per germline. This chain's CDR3 is CASTRPRDRGSLTDTQYF. DNA of the CDR3: TGCGCCAGCACTCGGCCCCGGGACAGGGGTTCTCTCACAGATACGCAGTATTTT. Full variable domain (outside the CDR3, taken from reference TRBV5-1 and TRBJ2-3): KAGVTQTPRYLIKTRGQQVTLSCSPISGHRSVSWYQQTPGQGLQFLFEYFSETQRNKGNFPGRFSGRQFSNSRSEMNVSTLELGDSALYLCASTRPRDRGSLTDTQYFGPGTRLTVL.

There are a few counts of this clonotype. The CDR3, as DNA: TGTGCCAGCAGCTCGCCCCCGACTAGACTAAGCTACGAGCAGTACTTC. It specifies CASSSPPTRLSYEQYF. The chain uses TRBV7-8 and TRBJ2-7, with a weak D call TRBD2 (6 bases). The CDR3 extends over 16 amino acids. Germline CDR1 reads SGHVS; CDR2 reads FQNEAQ. Trimming stripped 4 bases from V and 3 bases from J, with 19 bases between. Together with reference TRBV7-8 and TRBJ2-7, the CDR3 gives the full variable domain: GAGVSQSPRYKVAKRGQDVALRCDPISGHVSLFWYQQALGQGPEFLTYFQNEAQLDKSGLPSDRFFAERPEGSVSTLKIQRTQQEDSAVYLCASSSPPTRLSYEQYFGPGTRLTVT.

This chain connects TRBV7-8 to TRBJ2-5; D perhaps matches TRBD1 (5 bases). V lost 6 bases, J lost 7 bases, and 21 bases lay in between. The germline CDR1 and CDR2 sequences are SGHVS and FQNEAQ. The CDR3 covers 15 residues. CDR3 DNA: TGTGCCAGCAGTCTCCAGAGTGGGGCAAAAGGGACCCAGTACTTC. It specifies CASSLQSGAKGTQYF. Filled out from reference TRBV7-8 and TRBJ2-5, the complete variable domain reads GAGVSQSPRYKVAKRGQDVALRCDPISGHVSLFWYQQALGQGPEFLTYFQNEAQLDKSGLPSDRFFAERPEGSVSTLKIQRTQQEDSAVYLCASSLQSGAKGTQYFGPGTRLLVL.

V is TRBV19 and J is TRBJ1-6; possible D gene TRBD1, 5 bases. V lost 1 base to trimming and J lost 9 bases, with 7 bases between them. The CDR3 covers 13 residues. CDR1 is LNHDA and CDR2 is SQIVND in the germline V gene (reference sequence). Written as DNA, the CDR3 is TGTGCCAGTAGTATAGGCGGGGGTTCACCCCTCCACTTT. Protein sequence: CASSIGGGSPLHF.

This clonotype has a handful of counts. The chain links TRBV12-3 or TRBV12-4 to TRBJ2-1; TRBD2 aligns across 11 bases. V lost 6 bases and J lost 6; bases outside the gene matches: 4. CDR3 length: 14 amino acids. The CDR3 DNA sequence: TGTGCCAGCAGGGTTCTAGCGGGGGGCAATGAGCAGTTCTTC. Protein: CASRVLAGGNEQFF.